This TCR beta chain was sequenced for a study of T-cell reconstitution after alpha-beta-depleted transplantation in children. Germline lookup yields CDR1 DFQATT and CDR2 SNEGSKA (reference sequence). There are 16 residues in the CDR3. With 0 bases clipped from V and 1 base from J, the junction kept 9 bases outside the gene matches. Using unique molecular identifiers, the investigators prepared the TCRbeta library. TCRdb itself ran the PCR reads through MiXCR, one entry per CDR3 protein. The sample lists 600,000 to 700,000 distinct CDR3 sequences, over 10% occurring once. The sequencing here drew on PBMCs, taken before TCRalphabeta/CD19-depleted stem cell transplant. The chain recombines TRBV20-1 with TRBJ2-7, with TRBD1 matching 7 bases. The receptor was isolated from a girl aged 2-10 years with congenital amegakaryocytic thrombocytopenia, due to receive a stem cell transplant. The CDR3 loop reads CSAREASGTESYEQYF. CDR3 in DNA: TGCAGTGCTAGAGAAGCGTCCGGGACAGAATCCTACGAGCAGTACTTC.